This entry features one TCR beta chain sequence. This entry is derived from a study of response to subunit inactivated influenza vaccine. Germline lookup yields CDR1 MDHEN and CDR2 SYDVKM. Trimming took 2 bases from V and 7 from J, leaving 8 bases between them. CDR3 length: 12 residues. TCRdb re-derived calls from the RT-PCR reads in MiXCR, one entry per CDR3 protein. The sample contains about 540,000 distinct CDR3 sequences, 20% to 25% of which appear only once. The same sample was also studied in work on T cells expressing NK-cell markers. That paper adds: Generation of TCR beta cDNA was performed by 5'RACE template switching incorporating UMIs. Sequencing of TCR beta repertoires drew on sorted CD3+CD56+NKG2C+, CD3+CD56+NKG2C- and CD3+CD56-NKG2C+ T cells. The authors sequenced eight donors, of whom seven were HCMV-seropositive and one was seronegative. Within several experiments, an anti-gamma-delta TCR antibody kept the sorting limited to alpha-beta TCR T cells. Of CD8+ T cells, about 1.0-8% belonged to dominant NKG2C+ clonotypes in several donors.

The chain links TRBV28 to TRBJ1-2; D remains ambiguous. The specimen comprised CD4+ T cells sorted from PBMCs, sampled roughly 12 days after vaccination. The origin of this receptor is a man between 50 and 59 years old who received an inactivated influenza vaccine. The CDR3 coding sequence is TGTGCCAGCAGTTTAAGGTGGGCTGGCTACACCTTC. Its translation: CASSLRWAGYTF.